A selection of T cell receptor beta chains follows, all from one sample in a study of cytomegalovirus exposure and HLA in healthy donors. TCRdb's table, derived via immunoSEQ multiplex PCR, lists solely in-frame clones and lacks some. The sample includes 60,000 or so clones, 70% to 85% of them seen just once. Material for sequencing was PBMCs. The source is a woman aged 40 to 50 in good health and CMV-seropositive. CDR3s include the opening cysteine and the closing phenylalanine or tryptophan. D genes are given only for firm matches. Size is stated for part of the rows, as once, few or many counts, or as a class when the clone is expanded.

NA,TRBJ2-2,TRBD1,TRBV5-1,CASSLGDRERNTGELFF,TGCGCCAGCAGCTTGGGGGACAGGGAACGGAACACCGGGGAGCTGTTTTTT
NA,TRBJ1-1,NA,TRBV5-4,CASSFTGSSTEAFF,TGTGCCAGCAGCTTTACAGGGAGCAGCACTGAAGCTTTCTTT
NA,TRBJ1-1,NA,TRBV13,CASSSVGAVKAEAFF,TGTGCCAGCAGCTCAGTAGGGGCGGTAAAGGCTGAAGCTTTCTTT
NA,TRBJ2-7,TRBD1,TRBV27,CASSLMTGTGSSYEQYF,TGTGCCAGCAGTTTGATGACCGGGACAGGGAGCTCCTACGAGCAGTACTTC
NA,TRBJ1-1,TRBD1,TRBV6-1,CASSSDRESHTEAFF,TGTGCCAGCAGTAGCGACAGGGAATCCCACACTGAAGCTTTCTTT
NA,TRBJ1-1,NA,TRBV4-1,CASSRTVGATEAFF,TGCGCCAGCAGCCGGACAGTGGGGGCAACTGAAGCTTTCTTT
NA,TRBJ2-3,TRBD2,TRBV19,CASSIPAGGTDTQYF,TGTGCCAGTAGTATTCCCGCGGGGGGCACAGATACGCAGTATTTT
NA,TRBJ2-1,NA,TRBV19,CASSVERSSYNEQFF,TGTGCCAGTAGTGTTGAAAGGAGCTCCTACAATGAGCAGTTCTTC
NA,TRBJ2-2,TRBD1,TRBV7-9,CASSLGQGVSGELFF,TGTGCCAGCAGCCTAGGACAGGGGGTATCCGGGGAGCTGTTTTTT
few,TRBJ1-3,TRBD1,TRBV18,CASSPRQGYLSGNTIYF,TGTGCCAGCTCACCGAGACAGGGCTATTTATCTGGAAACACCATATATTTT
few,TRBJ2-6,NA,TRBV5-5,CASSSGTASSGANVLTF,TGTGCCAGCAGCTCCGGGACTGCTTCCTCTGGGGCCAACGTCCTGACTTTC
once,TRBJ2-1,TRBD2,TRBV9,CASSSRRGGSYNEQFF,TGTGCCAGCAGCTCGCGGCGGGGAGGGTCCTACAATGAGCAGTTCTTC
NA,TRBJ1-4,NA,TRBV4-3,CASSQAVGRATNEKLFF,TGCGCCAGCAGCCAAGCAGTGGGGCGAGCAACTAATGAAAAACTGTTTTTT
NA,TRBJ1-5,TRBD1,TRBV19,CASSWGQRLDATQHF,TGTGCCAGTAGTTGGGGACAGAGGTTAGATGCGACCCAGCATTTT
once,TRBJ1-5,NA,TRBV5-1,CASSLNRDQPQHF,TGCGCCAGCAGCTTGAACAGGGACCAGCCCCAGCATTTT
NA,TRBJ1-2,TRBD1,TRBV29-1,CSVDVRQGASDYGYTF,TGCAGCGTTGACGTCCGACAGGGGGCTTCTGACTATGGCTACACCTTC
few,TRBJ1-1,NA,TRBV5-1,CASSTDTPKGNTEAFF,TGCGCCAGCAGCACGGACACCCCGAAGGGGAACACTGAAGCTTTCTTT
NA,TRBJ2-7,TRBD1,TRBV7-9,CASSSTGGRFEQYF,TGTGCCAGCAGCTCAACAGGGGGCAGGTTCGAGCAGTACTTC
once,TRBJ1-2,NA,TRBV5-1,CASSLAGQTYTF,TGCGCCAGCAGCTTGGCCGGTCAGACTTACACCTTC
NA,TRBJ2-1,TRBD2,TRBV13,CASSSGTSGYNEQFF,TGTGCCAGCAGCTCCGGGACTAGCGGGTACAATGAGCAGTTCTTC
NA,TRBJ2-1,TRBD2,TRBV11-2,CASSLVELAGGYNEQFF,TGTGCCAGCAGCTTAGTCGAACTAGCGGGGGGGTACAATGAGCAGTTCTTC
NA,TRBJ1-1,NA,TRBV7-9,CASSLMTGPPQAFF,TGTGCCAGCAGCTTAATGACAGGTCCTCCCCAAGCTTTCTTT
NA,TRBJ2-7,NA,TRBV14,CASSQERQPPYEQYF,TGTGCCAGCAGCCAGGAGAGACAGCCACCCTACGAGCAGTACTTC
NA,TRBJ2-7,TRBD2,TRBV27,CASSLSGGSYEQYF,TGTGCCAGCAGTTTATCGGGGGGGTCCTACGAGCAGTACTTC
NA,TRBJ2-7,NA,TRBV5-6,CASSRLREQYF,TGTGCCAGCAGCCGACTAAGGGAGCAGTACTTC
NA,TRBJ2-5,NA,TRBV29-1,CSVDGGETQYF,TGCAGCGTTGATGGGGGGGAGACCCAGTACTTC
NA,TRBJ2-7,TRBD1,TRBV30,CAWGDSPNLYEQYF,TGTGCCTGGGGGGACAGTCCTAATCTTTACGAGCAGTACTTC
NA,TRBJ2-5,NA,TRBV5-4,CASSLGKTYLLGETQYF,TGTGCCAGCAGCTTAGGGAAAACCTATCTACTAGGGGAGACCCAGTACTTC
NA,TRBJ2-5,NA,TRBV7-6,CASSSTREEETQYF,TGTGCCAGCAGCTCGACGAGGGAGGAAGAGACCCAGTACTTC
NA,TRBJ2-5,NA,TRBV5-1,CASSSGIIRTHSWETQYF,TGCGCCAGCAGCTCGGGGATAATTAGGACCCATAGTTGGGAGACCCAGTACTTC
NA,TRBJ1-6,NA,TRBV4-1,CASSQAGWDNSPLHF,TGCGCCAGCAGCCAAGCGGGGTGGGATAATTCACCCCTCCACTTT
few,TRBJ1-4,NA,TRBV4-1,CASSQGPFQGRGATNEKLFF,TGCGCCAGCAGCCAAGGTCCTTTCCAAGGCAGGGGTGCAACTAATGAAAAACTGTTTTTT
few,TRBJ2-7,TRBD1,TRBV27,CASSQTGLSYEQYF,TGTGCCAGCAGCCAGACAGGGCTATCCTACGAGCAGTACTTC
NA,TRBJ2-3,TRBD2,TRBV4-2,CASSQVAGGTMADTQYF,TGTGCCAGCAGCCAAGTAGCGGGGGGGACTATGGCAGATACGCAGTATTTT
NA,TRBJ2-2,NA,TRBV9,CASSVALFTGELFF,TGTGCCAGCAGCGTAGCTTTATTCACCGGGGAGCTGTTTTTT
NA,TRBJ2-5,TRBD2,TRBV6-1,CASSGGLAGRLGQYF,TGTGCCAGCAGTGGGGGACTAGCGGGGAGGTTGGGCCAGTACTTC
NA,TRBJ1-5,NA,TRBV4-1,CASSPQTGFGNQPQHF,TGCGCCAGCAGCCCCCAAACAGGATTTGGGAATCAGCCCCAGCATTTT
NA,TRBJ2-3,TRBD2,TRBV9,CASSGGTSFPDTQYF,TGTGCCAGCAGCGGCGGGACTAGCTTCCCAGATACGCAGTATTTT
NA,TRBJ1-2,NA,TRBV5-4,CASSWGKGLSGYTF,TGTGCCAGCAGCTGGGGTAAGGGACTAAGTGGCTACACCTTC
few,TRBJ2-3,TRBD1,TRBV4-1,CASSQLTGDLFTDTQYF,TGCGCCAGCAGCCAACTCACAGGGGATTTGTTCACAGATACGCAGTATTTT
NA,TRBJ2-7,TRBD2,TRBV7-8,CASSPRGGLTLGEQYF,TGTGCCAGCAGCCCCCGGGGGGGACTCACCTTGGGGGAGCAGTACTTC
few,TRBJ1-2,NA,TRBV9,CASSSTGLLYGYTF,TGTGCCAGCAGCTCCACAGGGTTGCTCTATGGCTACACCTTC
NA,TRBJ2-5,NA,TRBV11-2,CASSLEWRGQTQYF,TGTGCCAGCAGCTTAGAATGGCGGGGTCAGACCCAGTACTTC
NA,TRBJ2-7,NA,TRBV5-1,CASSRGGGLSYEQYF,TGCGCCAGCAGCAGGGGCGGTGGCTTATCCTACGAGCAGTACTTC
NA,TRBJ1-6,TRBD1,TRBV18,CASSPGTGSSPLHF,TGTGCCAGCTCACCCGGGACAGGGAGTTCACCCCTCCACTTT
few,TRBJ2-3,NA,TRBV20-1,CSGGQGSTQYF,TGCAGTGGGGGGCAGGGTTCTACGCAGTATTTT